This T cell receptor (beta chain) was sequenced in a study of blood T cell repertoires in COVID-19. For the study at large: Italy, Spain and the United States were the sources of the convalescent and acute COVID-19 samples. The analysed material was cDNA or gDNA that came from T cells, B-cell-depleted T cells, or PBMCs.

This table comes from immunoSEQ multiplex PCR, and its TCRdb copy is limited to in-frame clones, with some not included. The table has tens of thousands of clones, roughly 88% seen once; the top ten hold 6.5% to 8.5%. With V trimmed by 5 bases and J by 2 bases, 5 bases remained unmatched. Per germline, CDR1 LNHDA and CDR2 SQIVND (reference sequence). The CDR3 length is 14 residues. The clonotype comes from a woman aged 80 or over with acute or convalescent COVID-19. Sequencing was performed on peripheral blood. The chain is built from TRBV19 and TRBJ1-1; 7 bases match TRBD1. The CDR3 is CASSLGTVNTEAFF. For the CDR3, the DNA is TGTGCCAGTAGTCTCGGGACAGTTAACACTGAAGCTTTCTTT. The full variable domain, with the rest looked up from reference TRBV19 and TRBJ1-1, is DGGITQSPKYLFRKEGQNVTLSCEQNLNHDAMYWYRQDPGQGLRLIYYSQIVNDFQKGDIAEGYSVSREKKESFPLTVTSAQKNPTAFYLCASSLGTVNTEAFFGQGTRLTVV.